Below, 6 T cell receptor beta chains from the same sample are listed, as sequenced in a study of T-cell reconstitution after alpha-beta-depleted transplantation in children. Unique molecular identifiers were used in preparing the TCRbeta library. TCRdb re-analysed the PCR reads in MiXCR, keeping a single row per CDR3 protein. The repertoire holds a few hundred thousand distinct CDR3 sequences, with more than 9% as singletons. This sample comprised PBMCs from the stem cell graft donor, obtained from the stem cell graft. Every receptor here comes from a human donor who donated a stem cell graft to a child with SCID.

This clonotype was seen a few times. The J gene is TRBJ2-3, the V gene TRBV20-1; D remains unclear. Trimming took 3 bases from V and 7 from J, leaving 8 bases between them. The CDR3 has 11 amino acids. Per germline, CDR1 DFQATT and CDR2 SNEGSKA (reference sequence). CDR3 amino acids: CSASGPHTQYF. The CDR3 bases are TGCAGTGCTAGTGGGCCTCATACGCAGTATTTT.

The CDR3 sequence is CASSQWASGGPSYNEQFF. CDR3 in DNA: TGCGCCAGCAGCCAATGGGCTAGCGGGGGACCCTCCTACAATGAGCAGTTCTTC. The chain links TRBV4-1 to TRBJ2-1, with 10 nucleotides matching TRBD2. Germline loops: CDR1 MGHRA, CDR2 YSYEKL. The junction had 7 bases not matched to a gene; V was cut back by 2 bases and J by 0 bases. The length of the CDR3 is 18 residues.

This clonotype was detected many times. The V call is TRBV11-2, the J call TRBJ2-3; D ambiguous. Germline V lookup: CDR1 SGHAT, CDR2 FQNNGV. The CDR3 has 14 amino acids. The V and J ends lost 7 bases and 2 bases respectively, with 13 bases between them. The CDR3 protein is CASIESSPTDTQYF. In nucleotides, the CDR3 is TGTGCCAGCATTGAGAGCAGTCCCACAGATACGCAGTATTTT.

This clonotype was seen more than once but under ten times. This rearrangement joins TRBV7-8 to TRBJ2-3; maybe TRBD2 (7 bases). The CDR3 length is 19 residues. Trimming pared 5 bases from V and 2 bases from J, leaving 26 bases between. Germline CDR1 SGHVS, CDR2 FQNEAQ. The CDR3: CASSPPGWGGPLSTDTQYF. For the CDR3, the DNA is TGTGCCAGCAGCCCCCCCGGCTGGGGGGGCCCTCTTTCCACAGATACGCAGTATTTT.

The chain uses TRBV5-1 and TRBJ1-4; the D gene is possibly TRBD1 (5 bases). Per germline, CDR1 SGHRS and CDR2 YFSETQ. Trimming left V 0 bases short and J 0 bases short, with 9 bases between. This CDR3 is built from 16 residues. The CDR3 region is CASSLALQATNEKLFF. In nucleotides, the CDR3 is TGCGCCAGCAGCTTGGCCCTACAGGCAACTAATGAAAAACTGTTTTTT.

This clonotype turned up a few times. The chain couples TRBV7-2 to TRBJ2-5; tentative D call: TRBD2 (6 bases). Trimming cost V 4 bases and J 7 bases, with 19 bases left between them. Germline-derived CDR1 and CDR2 are SGHTA and FQGNSA. This CDR3 is built from 15 residues. The CDR3 region has the DNA TGTGCCAGCAGCTACCTCCCGGCCGGGGAGGCGACCCAGTACTTC. It is translated as CASSYLPAGEATQYF.